Listed below are T cell receptor beta chains from one sample, sequenced in a study of T cells in Graves' hyperthyroidism and ophthalmopathy. TCRdb re-called the multiplex PCR reads with MiXCR, one entry per CDR3 protein. The table lists 700,000 to 950,000 distinct CDR3 sequences, around 40% of them singletons. What was sequenced was blood. The receptors were sampled from a woman between 40 and 50 years old with Graves' hyperthyroidism. Both conserved end residues are part of each CDR3. D genes are given only for firm matches. The listing skips clone size in some rows; elsewhere it reads once, few, many or a size class.

J gene: TRBJ2-3
D gene: -
V gene: TRBV20-1
clone size: few
CDR3 protein: CSARVALASTDTQYF
CDR3 DNA: TGCAGTGCTAGAGTGGCACTAGCTAGCACAGATACGCAGTATTTT

J gene: TRBJ2-7
D gene: -
V gene: TRBV13
clone size: many
CDR3 protein: CASSGGDSSYEQYF
CDR3 DNA: TGTGCCAGCAGCGGGGGGGACAGCTCCTACGAGCAGTACTTC

J gene: TRBJ2-7
D gene: TRBD2
V gene: TRBV2
clone size: -
CDR3 protein: CASSPSPLAGNEQYF
CDR3 DNA: TGTGCCAGCAGCCCATCCCCTCTAGCGGGAAACGAGCAGTACTTC

J gene: TRBJ2-5
D gene: -
V gene: TRBV18
clone size: -
CDR3 protein: CASSPPTQEGETQYF
CDR3 DNA: TGTGCCAGCTCACCACCCACGCAAGAGGGAGAGACCCAGTACTTC

J gene: TRBJ2-3
D gene: TRBD1
V gene: TRBV20-1
clone size: -
CDR3 protein: CSAPQGSTDTQYF
CDR3 DNA: TGCAGTGCCCCACAGGGGAGCACAGATACGCAGTATTTT

J gene: TRBJ2-3
D gene: TRBD2
V gene: TRBV15
clone size: -
CDR3 protein: CATSSTSGVTDTQYF
CDR3 DNA: TGTGCCACCAGCAGTACTAGCGGGGTCACAGATACGCAGTATTTT

J gene: TRBJ1-4
D gene: -
V gene: TRBV6-5
clone size: few
CDR3 protein: CASSYFLKGHSEKLFF
CDR3 DNA: TGTGCCAGCAGTTACTTTTTGAAAGGGCATAGTGAAAAACTGTTTTTT

J gene: TRBJ2-5
D gene: -
V gene: TRBV4-3
clone size: -
CDR3 protein: CASSQDLQGQETQYF
CDR3 DNA: TGCGCCAGCAGCCAAGATCTGCAGGGCCAAGAGACCCAGTACTTC

J gene: TRBJ1-1
D gene: -
V gene: TRBV20-1
clone size: many
CDR3 protein: CRVENMNTEAFF
CDR3 DNA: TGCAGAGTTGAAAACATGAACACTGAAGCTTTCTTT

J gene: TRBJ1-2
D gene: -
V gene: TRBV10-3
clone size: -
CDR3 protein: CAISESRGDLGGYTF
CDR3 DNA: TGTGCCATCAGTGAGTCTCGGGGGGACCTCGGTGGCTACACCTTC

J gene: TRBJ2-1
D gene: -
V gene: TRBV10-2
clone size: -
CDR3 protein: CASILGGTEQFF
CDR3 DNA: TGCGCCAGCATATTAGGGGGGACTGAGCAGTTCTTC

J gene: TRBJ2-2
D gene: TRBD1
V gene: TRBV7-2
clone size: few
CDR3 protein: CASSLGQPRNTGELFF
CDR3 DNA: TGTGCCAGCAGCTTGGGACAGCCGAGGAACACCGGGGAGCTGTTTTTT

J gene: TRBJ2-7
D gene: -
V gene: TRBV29-1
clone size: few
CDR3 protein: CSVAAAGSRLEQYF
CDR3 DNA: TGCAGCGTTGCGGCGGCAGGGAGTCGATTAGAGCAGTACTTC

J gene: TRBJ2-2
D gene: -
V gene: TRBV10-3
clone size: -
CDR3 protein: CASSPYSTKDGELFF
CDR3 DNA: TGTGCCAGCAGTCCGTATTCCACAAAGGACGGGGAGCTGTTTTTT

J gene: TRBJ1-2
D gene: -
V gene: TRBV4-3
clone size: -
CDR3 protein: CASSQERAGADGYTF
CDR3 DNA: TGCGCCAGCAGCCAAGAGCGGGCAGGGGCGGATGGCTACACCTTC

J gene: TRBJ1-4
D gene: -
V gene: TRBV7-9
clone size: -
CDR3 protein: CASKRRGNEKLFF
CDR3 DNA: TGTGCCAGCAAACGACGGGGAAATGAAAAACTGTTTTTT

J gene: TRBJ1-6
D gene: -
V gene: TRBV2
clone size: -
CDR3 protein: CASSGRVWGNNSPLHF
CDR3 DNA: TGTGCCAGCAGTGGGCGGGTTTGGGGGAATAATTCACCCCTCCACTTT

J gene: TRBJ2-2
D gene: TRBD2
V gene: TRBV7-9
clone size: -
CDR3 protein: CASKREVDTGELFF
CDR3 DNA: TGTGCCAGCAAGCGGGAGGTGGACACCGGGGAGCTGTTTTTT

J gene: TRBJ1-1
D gene: -
V gene: TRBV14
clone size: -
CDR3 protein: CASSQGAGRPFF
CDR3 DNA: TGTGCCAGCAGCCAAGGGGCAGGACGGCCTTTCTTT

J gene: TRBJ2-7
D gene: -
V gene: TRBV6-5
clone size: -
CDR3 protein: CASSAIDGLSSYEQYF
CDR3 DNA: TGTGCCAGCAGTGCGATCGACGGGTTGAGCTCCTACGAGCAGTACTTC

J gene: TRBJ1-2
D gene: -
V gene: TRBV20-1
clone size: -
CDR3 protein: CSAQRAEGYTF
CDR3 DNA: TGCAGTGCCCAGCGGGCGGAGGGCTACACCTTC

J gene: TRBJ2-7
D gene: TRBD1
V gene: TRBV4-2
clone size: -
CDR3 protein: CASSQGQGAQEQYF
CDR3 DNA: TGTGCCAGCAGCCAAGGACAGGGGGCTCAAGAGCAGTACTTC

J gene: TRBJ1-1
D gene: -
V gene: TRBV19
clone size: few
CDR3 protein: CASRSDTAFTEAFF
CDR3 DNA: TGTGCCAGTAGATCGGACACCGCTTTCACTGAAGCTTTCTTT

J gene: TRBJ2-7
D gene: -
V gene: TRBV7-9
clone size: -
CDR3 protein: CASSQGPLDGTYEQYF
CDR3 DNA: TGCGCCAGCAGCCAAGGACCCCTGGACGGGACCTACGAGCAGTACTTC

J gene: TRBJ2-7
D gene: -
V gene: TRBV14
clone size: many
CDR3 protein: CASSQAPWDEQYF
CDR3 DNA: TGTGCCAGCAGCCAAGCCCCTTGGGACGAGCAGTACTTC

J gene: TRBJ2-5
D gene: -
V gene: TRBV30
clone size: -
CDR3 protein: CTWSGGGHGTQYF
CDR3 DNA: TGTACCTGGAGTGGAGGGGGCCATGGGACCCAGTACTTC

J gene: TRBJ1-1
D gene: -
V gene: TRBV19
clone size: few
CDR3 protein: CASHRANRNTEAFF
CDR3 DNA: TGTGCCAGTCACAGGGCTAACCGGAACACTGAAGCTTTCTTT

J gene: TRBJ1-6
D gene: -
V gene: TRBV12-3/TRBV12-4
clone size: many
CDR3 protein: CASSLDNNSPLHF
CDR3 DNA: TGTGCCAGCAGTCTGGACAATAATTCACCCCTCCACTTT

J gene: TRBJ1-2
D gene: -
V gene: TRBV6-5
clone size: -
CDR3 protein: CASSGWDRTDPNYGYTF
CDR3 DNA: TGTGCCAGCAGTGGTTGGGACCGAACCGATCCTAACTATGGCTACACCTTC

J gene: TRBJ2-5
D gene: -
V gene: TRBV12-3/TRBV12-4
clone size: once
CDR3 protein: CASAAGVSNQPQYF
CDR3 DNA: TGTGCTAGCGCGGCAGGGGTTAGCAATCAGCCCCAGTACTTC

J gene: TRBJ1-2
D gene: -
V gene: TRBV25-1
clone size: -
CDR3 protein: CASSLQLTDGYTF
CDR3 DNA: TGTGCCAGCAGTTTACAACTGACTGATGGCTACACCTTC

J gene: TRBJ2-5
D gene: TRBD2
V gene: TRBV10-3
clone size: many
CDR3 protein: CAIRGTSGKETQYF
CDR3 DNA: TGTGCCATCAGGGGGACTAGCGGGAAAGAGACCCAGTACTTC

J gene: TRBJ1-1
D gene: -
V gene: TRBV19
clone size: many
CDR3 protein: CASSIESSAKDTEAFF
CDR3 DNA: TGTGCCAGTAGTATCGAATCGTCAGCAAAGGACACTGAAGCTTTCTTT

J gene: TRBJ1-2
D gene: -
V gene: TRBV29-1
clone size: many
CDR3 protein: CSVHRGNYGYTF
CDR3 DNA: TGCAGCGTTCATCGCGGTAACTATGGCTACACCTTC

J gene: TRBJ2-2
D gene: TRBD1
V gene: TRBV5-1
clone size: -
CDR3 protein: CASSSLTGGTTGELFF
CDR3 DNA: TGCGCCAGCAGCTCGTTAACAGGGGGCACCACCGGGGAGCTGTTTTTT

J gene: TRBJ1-1
D gene: -
V gene: TRBV2
clone size: many
CDR3 protein: CASWFMAEAFF
CDR3 DNA: TGTGCCAGCTGGTTCATGGCTGAAGCTTTCTTT

J gene: TRBJ1-2
D gene: -
V gene: TRBV4-3
clone size: few
CDR3 protein: CASSQGSGGGQTNYGYTF
CDR3 DNA: TGCGCCAGCAGCCAAGGGTCGGGGGGGGGTCAAACTAACTATGGCTACACCTTC

J gene: TRBJ1-5
D gene: -
V gene: TRBV7-2
clone size: -
CDR3 protein: CASSWYGGNQPQHF
CDR3 DNA: TGTGCCAGCAGTTGGTATGGTGGCAATCAGCCCCAGCATTTT

J gene: TRBJ2-7
D gene: TRBD1
V gene: TRBV13
clone size: -
CDR3 protein: CASRGGTGGNEQYF
CDR3 DNA: TGTGCCAGCAGAGGGGGGACAGGGGGCAACGAGCAGTACTTC

J gene: TRBJ2-2
D gene: -
V gene: TRBV7-2
clone size: -
CDR3 protein: CASSLGSGNTGELFF
CDR3 DNA: TGTGCCAGCAGCTTAGGCAGCGGGAACACCGGGGAGCTGTTTTTT

J gene: TRBJ1-1
D gene: -
V gene: TRBV4-3
clone size: -
CDR3 protein: CASSQILGAGTEAFF
CDR3 DNA: TGCGCCAGCAGCCAGATCCTCGGGGCCGGGACTGAAGCTTTCTTT

J gene: TRBJ1-5
D gene: TRBD1
V gene: TRBV11-3
clone size: -
CDR3 protein: CASGSTPGGHQPQHF
CDR3 DNA: TGTGCCAGCGGCTCTACCCCAGGGGGGCATCAGCCCCAGCATTTT

J gene: TRBJ2-5
D gene: -
V gene: TRBV20-1
clone size: few
CDR3 protein: CSAMGLRETQYF
CDR3 DNA: TGCAGTGCTATGGGGCTGCGGGAGACCCAGTACTTC

J gene: TRBJ2-7
D gene: -
V gene: TRBV20-1
clone size: -
CDR3 protein: CSASPDTAYREQYF
CDR3 DNA: TGCAGTGCATCCCCGGACACCGCTTATCGGGAGCAGTACTTC

J gene: TRBJ1-4
D gene: TRBD1
V gene: TRBV29-1
clone size: many
CDR3 protein: CSVVGQGSEKLFF
CDR3 DNA: TGCAGCGTTGTTGGACAGGGATCTGAAAAACTGTTTTTT

J gene: TRBJ1-2
D gene: -
V gene: TRBV7-9
clone size: -
CDR3 protein: CASSSPQEIYGYTF
CDR3 DNA: TGTGCCAGCAGCTCACCACAGGAGATCTATGGCTACACCTTC

J gene: TRBJ1-2
D gene: TRBD1
V gene: TRBV5-8
clone size: many
CDR3 protein: CASSDTRTGVNYGYTF
CDR3 DNA: TGTGCCAGCAGCGATACACGGACAGGGGTAAACTATGGCTACACCTTC

J gene: TRBJ2-7
D gene: -
V gene: TRBV7-6
clone size: few
CDR3 protein: CASSLGGAGEQYF
CDR3 DNA: TGTGCCAGCAGCTTAGGGGGGGCCGGCGAGCAGTACTTC

J gene: TRBJ2-5
D gene: -
V gene: TRBV29-1
clone size: -
CDR3 protein: CSVDDGGETQYF
CDR3 DNA: TGCAGCGTTGACGACGGGGGAGAGACCCAGTACTTC

J gene: TRBJ1-4
D gene: TRBD1
V gene: TRBV25-1
clone size: many
CDR3 protein: CASSESAGGDLGEKLFF
CDR3 DNA: TGTGCCAGCAGTGAATCAGCAGGGGGCGATTTGGGAGAAAAACTGTTTTTT

J gene: TRBJ1-4
D gene: -
V gene: TRBV29-1
clone size: many
CDR3 protein: CSVESLVGEKLFF
CDR3 DNA: TGCAGCGTTGAAAGTCTGGTGGGGGAAAAACTGTTTTTT

J gene: TRBJ2-7
D gene: -
V gene: TRBV6-5
clone size: -
CDR3 protein: CASSYGGKAYEQYF
CDR3 DNA: TGTGCCAGCAGTTACGGGGGGAAGGCCTACGAGCAGTACTTC

J gene: TRBJ1-6
D gene: TRBD1
V gene: TRBV20-1
clone size: -
CDR3 protein: CSALTGAGGSPLHF
CDR3 DNA: TGCAGTGCTTTAACAGGGGCAGGTGGTTCACCCCTCCACTTT